This is a list of T cell receptor beta chains from one sample in a study of T cell changes during pregnancy in multiple sclerosis. The data were produced by immunoSEQ multiplex PCR, yet TCRdb's version contains in-frame clones alone and is incomplete. The sample holds about 88,000 clones, around 90% seen once. Sequenced here: peripheral blood, sampled in the first trimester of pregnancy. The receptors originated from a female donor with multiple sclerosis, enrolled in a pregnancy study. CDR3s include the opening cysteine and the closing phenylalanine or tryptophan. The D gene is left open where the match is weak. Rows may omit the clone size; those that give it use once, few, many or a size class.

TGTGCCAGCAGTAGAAGGGACAGGGACGCCTATGGCTACACCTTC,CASSRRDRDAYGYTF,TRBD1,TRBV27,15,.,TRBJ1-2
TGTGCCAGCAGTTACAATCCGGGACAGAACTATGGCTACACCTTC,CASSYNPGQNYGYTF,TRBD1,TRBV6-5,15,.,TRBJ1-2
TGTGCCAGCAGTTTCCTAGCGGGGACAGATACGCAGTATTTT,CASSFLAGTDTQYF,TRBD2,TRBV28,14,.,TRBJ2-3
TGTGCCAGCACCCTTCAGGGGACACGGGGCTATGGCTACACCTTC,CASTLQGTRGYGYTF,.,TRBV6-1,15,.,TRBJ1-2
TGCGCCAGCAGCCTCGGGCCTGGGGGGACTGAAGCTTTCTTT,CASSLGPGGTEAFF,.,TRBV4-1,14,.,TRBJ1-1
TGTGCCAGCAGTTCGTCGCCGAGAGCGGGAGGCAGGAGGAACAATGAGCAGTTCTTC,CASSSSPRAGGRRNNEQFF,TRBD2,TRBV28,19,once,TRBJ2-1
TGTGCCAGTAGTAATAGTGCCTTCTCCTACAATGAGCAGTTCTTC,CASSNSAFSYNEQFF,.,TRBV19,15,.,TRBJ2-1
TGTGCCAGCAGCTTAAAAGGGGATGGGGTAGCCAAAAACATTCAGTACTTC,CASSLKGDGVAKNIQYF,.,TRBV7-9,17,.,TRBJ2-4
TGTGCCAGCAGTCCCCGGTCCTCTGGGGCCAACGTCCTGACTTTC,CASSPRSSGANVLTF,.,TRBV27,15,.,TRBJ2-6
TGTGCCAGCAGCAAATGGGGACTTTCCTACGAGCAGTACTTC,CASSKWGLSYEQYF,.,TRBV5-4,14,.,TRBJ2-7
TGTGCCAGCAGCTTTCGCCGGGAGAGCTCCTACGAGCAGTACTTC,CASSFRRESSYEQYF,.,TRBV5-4,15,.,TRBJ2-7
TGTGCCAGTAGTTGGACGGGAAATCAGCCCCAGCATTTT,CASSWTGNQPQHF,.,TRBV19,13,.,TRBJ1-5
TGTGCCACCCTACACAGGGGGCTGGGAGGGGAGACCCAGTACTTC,CATLHRGLGGETQYF,TRBD1,TRBV25-1,15,.,TRBJ2-5
TGTGCCAGCGGTACACCGGACAGGGTAACTGAAGCTTTCTTT,CASGTPDRVTEAFF,TRBD1,TRBV9,14,.,TRBJ1-1
TGTGCCAGCAGCATTGGGACAGGGGCAGATACGCAGTATTTT,CASSIGTGADTQYF,TRBD1,TRBV5-4,14,.,TRBJ2-3
TGTGCCAGCCTCCCTGGCTTTCCCCCTTCAGTCGTGCAGTTCTTC,CASLPGFPPSVVQFF,.,TRBV28,15,.,TRBJ2-1
TGCGCCAGCAGCTTGGAACAGTATGGCTACACCTTC,CASSLEQYGYTF,.,TRBV5-1,12,.,TRBJ1-2
TGTGCCAGCAGTAGACAGGGCCTTCCTAACTATGGCTACACCTTC,CASSRQGLPNYGYTF,TRBD1,TRBV6-5,15,.,TRBJ1-2
TGTGCCATCAGTGAGCCGGGACAGGGGGCGGACGAGCAGTACTTC,CAISEPGQGADEQYF,TRBD1,TRBV10-3,15,.,TRBJ2-7
TGTGCCAGCTCACCACCAGGTTCAGGCGTAAACCGGGACAGGGACGGCTACACCTTC,CASSPPGSGVNRDRDGYTF,TRBD1,TRBV18,19,.,TRBJ1-2
TGTGCCAGCCAAAGAGGACAGGGGGCTAATCAGCCCCAGCATTTT,CASQRGQGANQPQHF,TRBD1,TRBV19,15,.,TRBJ1-5
TGTGCCAGCAGCTTAGTTTCGGGACAGGGGGCAATCGAGCAGTACTTC,CASSLVSGQGAIEQYF,TRBD1,TRBV7-9,16,few,TRBJ2-7